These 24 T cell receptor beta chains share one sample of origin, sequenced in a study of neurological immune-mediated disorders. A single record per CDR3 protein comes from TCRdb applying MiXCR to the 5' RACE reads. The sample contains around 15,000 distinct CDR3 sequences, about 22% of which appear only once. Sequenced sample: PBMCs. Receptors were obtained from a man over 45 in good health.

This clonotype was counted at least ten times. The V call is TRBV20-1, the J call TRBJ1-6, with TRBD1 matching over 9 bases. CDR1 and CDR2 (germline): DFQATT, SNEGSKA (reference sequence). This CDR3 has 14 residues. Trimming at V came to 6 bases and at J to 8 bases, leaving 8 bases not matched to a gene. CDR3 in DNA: TGCAGTGCCGGGGGACAGGGAATGGATTCACCCCTCCACTTT. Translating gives CSAGGQGMDSPLHF.

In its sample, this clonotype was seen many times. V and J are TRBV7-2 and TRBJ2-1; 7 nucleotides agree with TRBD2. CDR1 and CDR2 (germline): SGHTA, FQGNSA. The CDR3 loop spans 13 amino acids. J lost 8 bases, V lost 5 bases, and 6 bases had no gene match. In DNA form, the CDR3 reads TGTGCCAGCAGCCAGGGAGCGGGGCATGAGCAGTTCTTC. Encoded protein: CASSQGAGHEQFF.

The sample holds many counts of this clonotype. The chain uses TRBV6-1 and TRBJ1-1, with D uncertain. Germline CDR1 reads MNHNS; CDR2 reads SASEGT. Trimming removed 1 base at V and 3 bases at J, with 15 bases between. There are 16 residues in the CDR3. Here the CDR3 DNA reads TGTGCCAGCAGTGAAGGGTTCGGGGTCCGCGACACTGAAGCTTTCTTT. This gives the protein CASSEGFGVRDTEAFF.

The CDR3 spells CSAIPWNTGELFF. CDR3 in DNA: TGCAGTGCTATTCCCTGGAACACCGGGGAGCTGTTTTTT. The chain recombines TRBV20-1 with TRBJ2-2; no clear D gene. V was clipped by 4 bases and J by 1 base, with 7 bases between them. CDR3 length equals 13 residues. The V gene's germline CDR1 is DFQATT and CDR2 SNEGSKA (reference sequence).

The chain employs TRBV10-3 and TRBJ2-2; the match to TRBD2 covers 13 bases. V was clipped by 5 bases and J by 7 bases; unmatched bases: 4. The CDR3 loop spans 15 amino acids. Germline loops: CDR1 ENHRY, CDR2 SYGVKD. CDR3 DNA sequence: TGTGCCATCAGTAGGACTAGCGGGGGATTCGGGGAGCTGTTTTTT. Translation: CAISRTSGGFGELFF.

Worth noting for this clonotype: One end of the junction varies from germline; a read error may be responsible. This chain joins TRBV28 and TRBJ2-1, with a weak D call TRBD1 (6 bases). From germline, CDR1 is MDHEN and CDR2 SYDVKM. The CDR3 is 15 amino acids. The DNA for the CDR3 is TGTGCCAGCAGTTTAGACGTTGGGACAACCTACAATGAGCACTTC. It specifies CASSLDVGTTYNEHF.

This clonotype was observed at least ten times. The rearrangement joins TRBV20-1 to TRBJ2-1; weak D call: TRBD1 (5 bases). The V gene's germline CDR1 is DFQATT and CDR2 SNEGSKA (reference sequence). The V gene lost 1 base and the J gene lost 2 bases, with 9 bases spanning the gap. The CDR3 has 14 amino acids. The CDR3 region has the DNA TGCAGTGCTAGAGGACAGAAAACCTACAATGAGCAGTTCTTC. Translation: CSARGQKTYNEQFF.

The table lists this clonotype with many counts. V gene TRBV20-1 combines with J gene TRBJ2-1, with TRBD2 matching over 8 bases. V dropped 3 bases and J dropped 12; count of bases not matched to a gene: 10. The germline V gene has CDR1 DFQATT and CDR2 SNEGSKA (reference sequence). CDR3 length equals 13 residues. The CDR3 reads CSARPGGSVGQFF. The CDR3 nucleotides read TGCAGTGCTAGGCCGGGAGGGTCGGTTGGGCAGTTCTTC.

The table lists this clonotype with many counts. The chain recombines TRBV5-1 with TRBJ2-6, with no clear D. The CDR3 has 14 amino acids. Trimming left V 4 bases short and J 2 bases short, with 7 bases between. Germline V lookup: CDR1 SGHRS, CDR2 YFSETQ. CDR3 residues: CASSLTPGANVLTF. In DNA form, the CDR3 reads TGCGCCAGCAGCCTGACGCCTGGGGCCAACGTCCTGACTTTC.

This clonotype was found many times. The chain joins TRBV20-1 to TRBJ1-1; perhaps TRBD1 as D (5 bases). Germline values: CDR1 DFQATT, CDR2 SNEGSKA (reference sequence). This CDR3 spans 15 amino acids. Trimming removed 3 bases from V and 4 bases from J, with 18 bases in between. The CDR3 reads CSARSLQGLGTEAFF. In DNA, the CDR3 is TGCAGTGCTAGGTCCCTCCAGGGTTTGGGCACTGAAGCTTTCTTT.

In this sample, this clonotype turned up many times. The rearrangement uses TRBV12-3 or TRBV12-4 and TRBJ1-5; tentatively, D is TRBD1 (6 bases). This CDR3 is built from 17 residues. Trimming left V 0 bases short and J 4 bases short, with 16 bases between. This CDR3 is CASSLAGAQGWNQPQHF. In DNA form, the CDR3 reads TGTGCCAGCAGTTTAGCAGGGGCTCAGGGGTGGAATCAGCCCCAGCATTTT.

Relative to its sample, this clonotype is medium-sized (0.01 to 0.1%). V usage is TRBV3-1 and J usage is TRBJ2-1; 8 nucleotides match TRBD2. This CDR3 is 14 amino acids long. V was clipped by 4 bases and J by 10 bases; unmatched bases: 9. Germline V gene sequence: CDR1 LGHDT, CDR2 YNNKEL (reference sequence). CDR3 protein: CASSPGTRGSEQFF. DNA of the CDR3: TGTGCCAGCAGCCCAGGGACTAGGGGGAGCGAGCAGTTCTTC.

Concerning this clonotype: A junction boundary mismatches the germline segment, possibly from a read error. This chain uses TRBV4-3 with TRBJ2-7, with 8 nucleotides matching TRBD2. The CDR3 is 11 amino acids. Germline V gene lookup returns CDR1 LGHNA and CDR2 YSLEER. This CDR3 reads CASSKMGTRVF. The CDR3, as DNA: TGCGCCAGCAGCAAAATGGGGACTAGAGTCTTC.

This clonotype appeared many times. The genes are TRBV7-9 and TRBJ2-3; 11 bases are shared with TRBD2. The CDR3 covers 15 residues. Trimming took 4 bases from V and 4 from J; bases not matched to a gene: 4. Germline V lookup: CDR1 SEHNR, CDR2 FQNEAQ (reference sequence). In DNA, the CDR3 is TGTGCCAGCAGCTCAACTAGCGGGAGTCCAGATACGCAGTATTTT. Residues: CASSSTSGSPDTQYF.

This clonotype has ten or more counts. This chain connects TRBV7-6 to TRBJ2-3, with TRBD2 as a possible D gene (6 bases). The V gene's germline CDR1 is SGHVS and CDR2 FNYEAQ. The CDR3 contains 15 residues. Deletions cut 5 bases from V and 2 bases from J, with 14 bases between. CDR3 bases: TGTGCCAGCAGCCCCAGGGACTCAATCACAGATACGCAGTATTTT. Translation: CASSPRDSITDTQYF.

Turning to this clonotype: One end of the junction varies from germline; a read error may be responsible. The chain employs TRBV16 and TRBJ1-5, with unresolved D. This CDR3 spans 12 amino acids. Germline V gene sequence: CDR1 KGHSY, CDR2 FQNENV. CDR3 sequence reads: CVSSQGHQPQHF. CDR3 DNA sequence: TGTGTCAGCAGCCAAGGTCATCAGCCACAGCATTTT.

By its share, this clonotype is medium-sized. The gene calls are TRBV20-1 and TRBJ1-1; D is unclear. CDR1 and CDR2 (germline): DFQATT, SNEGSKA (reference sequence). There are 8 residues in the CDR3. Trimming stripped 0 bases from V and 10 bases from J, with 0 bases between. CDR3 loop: CSAREAFF. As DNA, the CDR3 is TGCAGTGCTAGAGAAGCTTTCTTT.

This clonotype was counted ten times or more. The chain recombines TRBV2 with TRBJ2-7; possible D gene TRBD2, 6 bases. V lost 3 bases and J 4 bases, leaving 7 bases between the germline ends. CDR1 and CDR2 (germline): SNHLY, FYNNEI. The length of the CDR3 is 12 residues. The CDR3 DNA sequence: TGTGCCAGCAGTGACGGAGGGTACGAGCAGTACTTC. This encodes CASSDGGYEQYF.

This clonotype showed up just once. CDR3 region: CASSFWGQGPYEQYF. In nucleotides, the CDR3 is TGTGCCAGCAGTTTCTGGGGACAGGGTCCTTACGAGCAGTACTTC. The rearrangement uses TRBV28 and TRBJ2-7, with 9 bases fitting TRBD1. The CDR3 sequence is 15 residues long. The V gene end was trimmed by 3 bases and the J gene end by 4 bases; junction bases not matched to a gene: 7. The germline gives CDR1 MDHEN, CDR2 SYDVKM.

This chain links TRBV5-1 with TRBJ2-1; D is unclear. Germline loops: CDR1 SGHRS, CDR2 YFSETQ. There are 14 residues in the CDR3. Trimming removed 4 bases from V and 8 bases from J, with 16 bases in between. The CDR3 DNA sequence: TGCGCCAGCAGCCTGGATCAAGGGTCGTATGAGCAGTTCTTC. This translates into CASSLDQGSYEQFF.

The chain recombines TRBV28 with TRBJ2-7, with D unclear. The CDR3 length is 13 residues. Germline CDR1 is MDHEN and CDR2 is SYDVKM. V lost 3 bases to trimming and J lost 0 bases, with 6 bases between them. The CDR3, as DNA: TGTGCCAGCAGTTTGGGTCTCTCCTACGAGCAGTACTTC. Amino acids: CASSLGLSYEQYF.

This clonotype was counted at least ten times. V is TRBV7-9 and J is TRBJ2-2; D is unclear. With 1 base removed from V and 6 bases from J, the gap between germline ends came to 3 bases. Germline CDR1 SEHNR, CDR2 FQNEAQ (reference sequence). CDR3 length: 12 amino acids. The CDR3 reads CASSLGAGELFF. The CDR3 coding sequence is TGTGCCAGCAGCTTAGGGGCCGGGGAGCTGTTTTTT.

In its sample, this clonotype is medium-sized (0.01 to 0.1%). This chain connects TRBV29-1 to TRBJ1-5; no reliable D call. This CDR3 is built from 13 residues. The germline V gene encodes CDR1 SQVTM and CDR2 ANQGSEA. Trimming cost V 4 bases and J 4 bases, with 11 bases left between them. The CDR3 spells CSVGPGGNQPQHF. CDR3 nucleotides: TGCAGCGTTGGACCGGGAGGAAATCAGCCCCAGCATTTT.

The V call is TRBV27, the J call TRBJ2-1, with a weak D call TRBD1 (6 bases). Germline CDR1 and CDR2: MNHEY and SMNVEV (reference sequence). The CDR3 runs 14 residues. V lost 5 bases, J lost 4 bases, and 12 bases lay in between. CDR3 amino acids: CASSPGTGYNEQFF. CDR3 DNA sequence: TGTGCCAGCAGTCCCGGCACAGGGTACAATGAGCAGTTCTTC.